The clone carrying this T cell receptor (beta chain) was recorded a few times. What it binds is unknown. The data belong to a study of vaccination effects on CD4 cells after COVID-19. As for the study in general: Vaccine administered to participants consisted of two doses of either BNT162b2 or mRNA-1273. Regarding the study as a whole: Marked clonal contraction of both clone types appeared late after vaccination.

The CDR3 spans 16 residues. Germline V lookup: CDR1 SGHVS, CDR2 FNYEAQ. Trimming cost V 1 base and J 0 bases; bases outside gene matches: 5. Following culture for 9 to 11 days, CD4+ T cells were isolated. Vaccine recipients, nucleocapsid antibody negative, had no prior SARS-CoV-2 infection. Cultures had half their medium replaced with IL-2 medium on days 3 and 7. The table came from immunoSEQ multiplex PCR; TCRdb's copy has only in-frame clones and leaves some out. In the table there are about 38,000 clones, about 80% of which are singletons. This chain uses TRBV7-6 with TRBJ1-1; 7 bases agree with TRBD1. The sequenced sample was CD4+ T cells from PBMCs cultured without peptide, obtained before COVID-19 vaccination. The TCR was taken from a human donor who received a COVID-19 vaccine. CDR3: CASSLETGVLNTEAFF. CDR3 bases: TGTGCCAGCAGCTTAGAAACAGGGGTTCTGAACACTGAAGCTTTCTTT.